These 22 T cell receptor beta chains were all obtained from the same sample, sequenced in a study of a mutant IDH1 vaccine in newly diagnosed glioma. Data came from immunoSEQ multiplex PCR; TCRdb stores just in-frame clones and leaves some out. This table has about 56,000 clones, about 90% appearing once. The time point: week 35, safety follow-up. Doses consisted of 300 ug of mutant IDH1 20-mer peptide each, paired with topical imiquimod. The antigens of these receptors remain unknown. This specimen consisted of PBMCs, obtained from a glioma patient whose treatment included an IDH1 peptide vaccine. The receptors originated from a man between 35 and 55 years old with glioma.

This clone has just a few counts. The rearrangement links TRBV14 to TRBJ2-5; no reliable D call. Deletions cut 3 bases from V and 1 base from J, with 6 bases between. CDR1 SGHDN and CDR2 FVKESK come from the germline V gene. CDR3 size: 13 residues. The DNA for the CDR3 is TGTGCCAGCAGCCACTTCCGCCAAGAGACCCAGTACTTC. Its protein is CASSHFRQETQYF. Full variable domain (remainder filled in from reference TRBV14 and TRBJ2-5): EAGVTQFPSHSVIEKGQTVTLRCDPISGHDNLYWYRRVMGKEIKFLLHFVKESKQDESGMPNNRFLAERTGGTYSTLKVQPAELEDSGVYFCASSHFRQETQYFGPGTRLLVL.

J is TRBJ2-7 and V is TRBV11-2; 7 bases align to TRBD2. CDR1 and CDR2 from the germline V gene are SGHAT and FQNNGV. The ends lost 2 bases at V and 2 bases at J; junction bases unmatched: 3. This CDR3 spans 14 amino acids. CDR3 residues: CASSLIAGAYEQYF. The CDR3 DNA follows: TGTGCCAGCAGCTTAATAGCGGGTGCCTACGAGCAGTACTTC.

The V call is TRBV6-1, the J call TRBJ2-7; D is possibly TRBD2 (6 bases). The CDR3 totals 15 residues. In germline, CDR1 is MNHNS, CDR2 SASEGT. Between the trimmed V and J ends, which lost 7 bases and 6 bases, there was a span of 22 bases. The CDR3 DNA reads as TGTGCCAGCACCCGAGCAGCAGGCGGGGATTCCGAGCAGTACTTC. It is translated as CASTRAAGGDSEQYF.

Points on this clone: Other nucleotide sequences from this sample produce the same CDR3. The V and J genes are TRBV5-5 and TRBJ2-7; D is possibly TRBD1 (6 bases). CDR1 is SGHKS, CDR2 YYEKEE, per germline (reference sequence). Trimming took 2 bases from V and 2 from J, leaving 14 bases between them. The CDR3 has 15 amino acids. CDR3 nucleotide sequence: TGTGCCAGCAGCTTAGGGCAGGGGCTTACCTACGAGCAGTACTTC. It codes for CASSLGQGLTYEQYF.

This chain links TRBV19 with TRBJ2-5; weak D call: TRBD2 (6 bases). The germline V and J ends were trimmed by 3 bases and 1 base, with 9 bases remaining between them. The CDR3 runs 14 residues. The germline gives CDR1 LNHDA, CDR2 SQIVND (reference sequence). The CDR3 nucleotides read TGTGCCAGTAGTATGCGGAGGGGCCAAGAGACCCAGTACTTC. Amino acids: CASSMRRGQETQYF.

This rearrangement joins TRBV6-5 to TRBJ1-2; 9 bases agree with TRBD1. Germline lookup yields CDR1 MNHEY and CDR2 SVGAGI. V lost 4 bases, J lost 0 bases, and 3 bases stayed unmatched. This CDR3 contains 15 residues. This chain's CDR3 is CASSSRTGANYGYTF. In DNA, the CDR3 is TGTGCCAGCAGTTCCCGGACAGGGGCTAACTATGGCTACACCTTC.

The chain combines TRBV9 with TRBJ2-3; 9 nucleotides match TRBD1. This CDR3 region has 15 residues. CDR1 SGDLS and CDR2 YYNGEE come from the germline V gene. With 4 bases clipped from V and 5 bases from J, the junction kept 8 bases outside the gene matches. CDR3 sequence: CASSPRDRVGDTQYF. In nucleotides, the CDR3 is TGTGCCAGCAGCCCCCGGGACAGGGTCGGAGATACGCAGTATTTT. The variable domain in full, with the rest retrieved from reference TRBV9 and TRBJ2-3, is DSGVTQTPKHLITATGQRVTLRCSPRSGDLSVYWYQQSLDQGLQFLIQYYNGEERAKGNILERFSAQQFPDLHSELNLSSLELGDSALYFCASSPRDRVGDTQYFGPGTRLTVL.

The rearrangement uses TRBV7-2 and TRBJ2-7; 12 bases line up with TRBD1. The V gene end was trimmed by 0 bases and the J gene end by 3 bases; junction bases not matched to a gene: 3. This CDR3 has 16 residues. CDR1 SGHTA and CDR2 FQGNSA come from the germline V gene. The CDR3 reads CASSLAGTGGIYEQYF. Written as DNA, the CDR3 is TGTGCCAGCAGCTTAGCTGGGACAGGGGGCATCTACGAGCAGTACTTC.

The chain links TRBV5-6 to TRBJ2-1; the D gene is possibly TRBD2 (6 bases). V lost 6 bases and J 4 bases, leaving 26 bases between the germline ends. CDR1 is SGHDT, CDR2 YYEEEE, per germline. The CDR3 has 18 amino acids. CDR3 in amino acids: CASTPGGRPGRGYNEQFF. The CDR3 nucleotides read TGTGCCAGCACCCCTGGAGGGAGGCCGGGACGAGGGTACAATGAGCAGTTCTTC.

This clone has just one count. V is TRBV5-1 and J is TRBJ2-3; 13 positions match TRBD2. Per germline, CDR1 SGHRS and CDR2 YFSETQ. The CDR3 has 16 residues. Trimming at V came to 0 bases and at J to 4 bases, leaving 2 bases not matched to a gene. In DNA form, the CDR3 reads TGCGCCAGCAGCTTGGCCGGGACTAGCGGGGCAGATACGCAGTATTTT. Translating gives CASSLAGTSGADTQYF.

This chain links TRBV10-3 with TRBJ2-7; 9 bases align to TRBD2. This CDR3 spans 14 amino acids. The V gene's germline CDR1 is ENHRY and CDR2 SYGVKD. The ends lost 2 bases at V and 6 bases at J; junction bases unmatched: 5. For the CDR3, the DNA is TGTGCCATCAGTGAGGTAGCGGGAGTTAGCGAGCAGTACTTC. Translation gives CAISEVAGVSEQYF.

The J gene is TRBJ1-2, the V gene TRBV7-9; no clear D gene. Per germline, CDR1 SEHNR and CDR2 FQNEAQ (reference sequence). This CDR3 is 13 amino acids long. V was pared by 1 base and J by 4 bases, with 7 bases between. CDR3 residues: CASSLGGFYGYTF. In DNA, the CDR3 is TGTGCCAGCAGCTTAGGAGGGTTCTATGGCTACACCTTC.

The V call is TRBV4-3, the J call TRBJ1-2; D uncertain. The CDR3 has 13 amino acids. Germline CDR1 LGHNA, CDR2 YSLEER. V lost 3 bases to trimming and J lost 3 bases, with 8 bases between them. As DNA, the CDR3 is TGCGCCAGCAGCCAGAAGACCTACTATGGCTACACCTTC. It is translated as CASSQKTYYGYTF.

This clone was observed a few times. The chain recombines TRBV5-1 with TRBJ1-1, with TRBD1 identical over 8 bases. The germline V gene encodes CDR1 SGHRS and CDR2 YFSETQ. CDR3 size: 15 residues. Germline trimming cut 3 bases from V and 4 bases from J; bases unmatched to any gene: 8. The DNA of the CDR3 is TGCGCCAGCAGCTCGACAGGGGTCTCGGGCACTGAAGCTTTCTTT. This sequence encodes CASSSTGVSGTEAFF.

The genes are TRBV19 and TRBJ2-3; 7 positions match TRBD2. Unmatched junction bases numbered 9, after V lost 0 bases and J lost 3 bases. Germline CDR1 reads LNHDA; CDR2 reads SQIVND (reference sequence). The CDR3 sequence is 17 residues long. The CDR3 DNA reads TGTGCCAGTAGTATAGATCACGGGGGGATCAGTACAGATACGCAGTATTTT. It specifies CASSIDHGGISTDTQYF.

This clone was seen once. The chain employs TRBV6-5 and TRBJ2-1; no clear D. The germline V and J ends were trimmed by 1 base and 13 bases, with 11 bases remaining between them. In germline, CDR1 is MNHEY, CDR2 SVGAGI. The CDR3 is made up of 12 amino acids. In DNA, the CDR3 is TGTGCCAGCAGTTACTTTAATAATCCCCAGTTCTTC. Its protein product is CASSYFNNPQFF.

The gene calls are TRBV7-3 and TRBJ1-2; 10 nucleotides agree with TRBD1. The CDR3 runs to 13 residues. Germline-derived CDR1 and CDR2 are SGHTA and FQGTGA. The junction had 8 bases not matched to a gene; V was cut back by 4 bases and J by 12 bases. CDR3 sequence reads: CASSYRDRGMHTF. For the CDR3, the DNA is TGTGCCAGCAGCTACCGGGACAGGGGTATGCACACCTTC.

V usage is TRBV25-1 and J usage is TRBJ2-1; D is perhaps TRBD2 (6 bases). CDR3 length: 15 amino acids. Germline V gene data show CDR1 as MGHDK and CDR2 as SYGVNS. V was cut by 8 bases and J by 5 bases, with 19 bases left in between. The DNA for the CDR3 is TGTGCCAGCCGAAGGTCCTTGGGACTCCACAATGAGCAGTTCTTC. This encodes CASRRSLGLHNEQFF. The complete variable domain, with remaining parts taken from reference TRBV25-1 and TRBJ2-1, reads EADIYQTPRYLVIGTGKKITLECSQTMGHDKMYWYQQDPGMELHLIHYSYGVNSTEKGDLSSESTVSRIRTEHFPLTLESARPSHTSQYLCASRRSLGLHNEQFFGPGTRLTVL.

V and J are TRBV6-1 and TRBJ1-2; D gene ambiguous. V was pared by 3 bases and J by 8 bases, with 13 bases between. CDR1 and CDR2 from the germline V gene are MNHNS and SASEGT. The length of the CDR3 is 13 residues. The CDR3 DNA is TGTGCCAGCAGTGATGTAGGGTTTCGGGGCTACACCTTC. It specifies CASSDVGFRGYTF.

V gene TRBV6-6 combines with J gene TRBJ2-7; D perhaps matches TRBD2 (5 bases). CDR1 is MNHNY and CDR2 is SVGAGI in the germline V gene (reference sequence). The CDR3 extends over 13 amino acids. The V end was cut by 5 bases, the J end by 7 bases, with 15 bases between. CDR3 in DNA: TGTGCCAGCAGTACGACAAGGACGGGAGAGCAGTACTTC. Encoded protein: CASSTTRTGEQYF.

DNA of the CDR3: TGTGCCAGCAGCTTCCGGGACACAGGAGCTTTCTTT. Its translation: CASSFRDTGAFF. V is TRBV5-6 and J is TRBJ1-1, with a tentative D call TRBD1 (6 bases). Trimming took off 2 bases at V and 10 bases at J, with 12 bases between the two ends. CDR3 length: 12 residues. Germline CDR1 and CDR2: SGHDT and YYEEEE.

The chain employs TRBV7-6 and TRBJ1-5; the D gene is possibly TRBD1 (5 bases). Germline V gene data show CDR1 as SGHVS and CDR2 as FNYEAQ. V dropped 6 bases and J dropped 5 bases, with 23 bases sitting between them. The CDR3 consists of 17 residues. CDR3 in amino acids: CASRRRGGQYLDQPQHF. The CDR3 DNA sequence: TGTGCCAGCAGGCGTAGGGGAGGCCAGTACCTAGATCAGCCCCAGCATTTT. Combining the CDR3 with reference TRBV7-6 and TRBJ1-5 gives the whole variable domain GAGVSQSPRYKVTKRGQDVALRCDPISGHVSLYWYRQALGQGPEFLTYFNYEAQQDKSGLPNDRFSAERPEGSISTLTIQRTEQRDSAMYRCASRRRGGQYLDQPQHFGDGTRLSIL.